The 5 T cell receptor beta chains in this list originate from one sample, sequenced in a study of blood T cell repertoires in COVID-19. The method was immunoSEQ multiplex PCR; TCRdb's version includes in-frame clones alone and lacks a portion of them. The sample has under 200,000 clones; 60% to 80% are singletons. Source material: peripheral blood. All receptors come from a man in his 70s with acute or convalescent COVID-19.

This clone occurred many times. The chain links TRBV7-9 to TRBJ2-7; the match to TRBD1 covers 8 bases. The CDR3 extends over 14 amino acids. The germline CDR1 and CDR2 sequences are SEHNR and FQNEAQ (reference sequence). V dropped 4 bases and J dropped 6; count of bases not matched to a gene: 8. The CDR3 DNA sequence: TGTGCCAGCAGCTACGGACAGGGTGGAGGCGAGCAGTACTTC. Residues: CASSYGQGGGEQYF.

This chain joins TRBV3-1 (or the pseudogene TRBV3-2) and TRBJ1-2, with D possibly matching TRBD1 (5 bases). Trimming cost V 0 bases and J 8 bases, with 10 bases left between them. From germline, CDR1 is LGHDT and CDR2 YNNKEL (reference sequence). The CDR3 totals 13 residues. The CDR3 DNA sequence: TGTGCCAGCAGCCAAGATGACAGTTACGGCTACACCTTC. The encoded protein is CASSQDDSYGYTF.

V is TRBV11-3 and J is TRBJ1-1; TRBD1 aligns across 8 bases. V dropped 0 bases and J dropped 7; count of bases not matched to a gene: 4. The CDR3 has 14 amino acids. Germline V CDR1 and CDR2: SGHNT, YENEEA. This CDR3 is CASSLEDGTGEAFF. For the CDR3, the DNA is TGTGCCAGCAGCTTAGAGGACGGGACAGGTGAAGCTTTCTTT. The full variable domain, rest sourced from reference TRBV11-3 and TRBJ1-1, is EAGVVQSPRYKIIEKKQPVAFWCNPISGHNTLYWYLQNLGQGPELLIRYENEEAVDDSQLPKDRFSAERLKGVDSTLKIQPAELGDSAVYLCASSLEDGTGEAFFGQGTRLTVV.

The chain is built from TRBV9 and TRBJ2-3; no clear D gene. CDR3 length equals 14 residues. Germline CDR1 and CDR2: SGDLS and YYNGEE. The V and J ends lost 1 base and 2 bases respectively, with 8 bases between them. CDR3 in amino acids: CASSVLAFTDTQYF. Here the CDR3 DNA reads TGTGCCAGCAGCGTATTAGCCTTCACAGATACGCAGTATTTT.

This chain connects TRBV5-1 to TRBJ2-1; D remains ambiguous. The germline CDR1 and CDR2 sequences are SGHRS and YFSETQ. V shed 4 bases and J shed 0 bases, with 11 bases lying between them. The CDR3 covers 15 residues. In DNA form, the CDR3 reads TGCGCCAGCAGCCCCACTACGAGCTCCTACAATGAGCAGTTCTTC. Encoded protein: CASSPTTSSYNEQFF. Based on the CDR3 plus reference TRBV5-1 and TRBJ2-1, the full variable domain is KAGVTQTPRYLIKTRGQQVTLSCSPISGHRSVSWYQQTPGQGLQFLFEYFSETQRNKGNFPGRFSGRQFSNSRSEMNVSTLELGDSALYLCASSPTTSSYNEQFFGPGTRLTVL.